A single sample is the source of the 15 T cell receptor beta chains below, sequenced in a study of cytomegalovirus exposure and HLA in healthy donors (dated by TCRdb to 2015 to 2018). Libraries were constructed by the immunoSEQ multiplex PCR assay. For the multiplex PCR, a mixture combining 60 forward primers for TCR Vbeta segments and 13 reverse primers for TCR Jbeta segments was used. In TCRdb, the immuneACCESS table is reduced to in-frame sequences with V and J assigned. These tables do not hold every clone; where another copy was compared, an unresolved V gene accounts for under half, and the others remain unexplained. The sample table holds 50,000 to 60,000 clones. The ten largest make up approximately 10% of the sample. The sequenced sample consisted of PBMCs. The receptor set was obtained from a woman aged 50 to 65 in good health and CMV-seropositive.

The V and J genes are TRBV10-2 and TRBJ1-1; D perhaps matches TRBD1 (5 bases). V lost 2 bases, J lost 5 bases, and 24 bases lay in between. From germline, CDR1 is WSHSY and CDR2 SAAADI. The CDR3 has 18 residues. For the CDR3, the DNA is TGCGCCAGCAGTGAGCCCGGTGTGGGGGGTCGTGCAGGAACTGAAGCTTTCTTT. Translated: CASSEPGVGGRAGTEAFF.

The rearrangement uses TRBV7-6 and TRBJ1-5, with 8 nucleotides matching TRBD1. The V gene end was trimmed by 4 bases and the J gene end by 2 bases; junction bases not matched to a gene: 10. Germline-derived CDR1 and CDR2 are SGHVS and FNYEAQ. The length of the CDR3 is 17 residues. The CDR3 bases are TGTGCCAGCAGCTCGGACAGGGCCCCACTAGGCAATCAGCCCCAGCATTTT. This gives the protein CASSSDRAPLGNQPQHF.

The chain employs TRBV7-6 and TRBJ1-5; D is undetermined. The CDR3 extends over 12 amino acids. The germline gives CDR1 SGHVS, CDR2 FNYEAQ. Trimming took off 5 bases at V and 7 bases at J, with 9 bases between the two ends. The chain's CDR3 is CASSQIGQPQHF. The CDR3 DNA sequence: TGTGCCAGCAGCCAAATTGGCCAGCCCCAGCATTTT.

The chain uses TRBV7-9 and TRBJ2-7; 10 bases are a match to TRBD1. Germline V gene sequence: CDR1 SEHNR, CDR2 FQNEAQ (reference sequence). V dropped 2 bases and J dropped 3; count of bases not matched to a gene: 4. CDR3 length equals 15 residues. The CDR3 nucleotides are TGTGCCAGCAGCTTATGGGGACAGGGGAACTACGAGCAGTACTTC. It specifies CASSLWGQGNYEQYF.

CDR3 DNA: TGTGCCAGTAGTATATCGAGGGACTATTCCTACGAGCAGTACTTC. Translating it yields CASSISRDYSYEQYF. The rearrangement uses TRBV19 and TRBJ2-5; 7 bases are a match to TRBD2. The J call is in doubt because the DNA end fits TRBJ2-7 better. This CDR3 spans 15 amino acids. CDR1 is LNHDA and CDR2 is SQIVND in the germline V gene (reference sequence).

The CDR3 bases are TGTGCCAGTACCCACAGGGGTTTGGGCTACACCTTC. Encoded protein: CASTHRGLGYTF. The chain links TRBV19 to TRBJ1-2; 7 positions match TRBD1. V lost 7 bases to trimming and J lost 8 bases; unmatched junction nucleotides: 7. The germline CDR1 and CDR2 sequences are LNHDA and SQIVND (reference sequence). The CDR3 loop spans 12 amino acids.

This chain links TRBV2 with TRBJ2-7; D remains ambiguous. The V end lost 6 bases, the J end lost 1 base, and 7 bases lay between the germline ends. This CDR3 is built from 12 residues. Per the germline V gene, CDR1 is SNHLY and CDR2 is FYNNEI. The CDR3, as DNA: TGTGCCAGCAGGAGCTTTTCCTACGAGCAGTACTTC. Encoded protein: CASRSFSYEQYF.

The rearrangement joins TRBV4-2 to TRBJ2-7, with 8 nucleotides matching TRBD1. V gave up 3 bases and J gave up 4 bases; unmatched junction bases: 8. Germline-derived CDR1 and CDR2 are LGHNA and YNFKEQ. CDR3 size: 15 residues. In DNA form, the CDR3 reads TGTGCCAGCAGCCAGGACCGACAGGGGAGATACGAGCAGTACTTC. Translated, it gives CASSQDRQGRYEQYF.

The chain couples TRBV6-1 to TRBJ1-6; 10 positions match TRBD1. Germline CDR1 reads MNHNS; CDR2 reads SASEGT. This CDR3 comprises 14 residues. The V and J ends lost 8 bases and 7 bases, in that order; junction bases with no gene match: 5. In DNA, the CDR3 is TGTGCCAGCCTGGGGGACAGGGGAAATTCACCCCTCCACTTT. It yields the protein CASLGDRGNSPLHF.

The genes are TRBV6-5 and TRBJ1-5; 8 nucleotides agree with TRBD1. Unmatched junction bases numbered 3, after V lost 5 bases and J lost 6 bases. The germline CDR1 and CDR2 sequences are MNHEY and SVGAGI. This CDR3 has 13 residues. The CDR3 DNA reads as TGTGCCAGCAGTCTAACAGGGGGTCAGCCCCAGCATTTT. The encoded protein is CASSLTGGQPQHF.

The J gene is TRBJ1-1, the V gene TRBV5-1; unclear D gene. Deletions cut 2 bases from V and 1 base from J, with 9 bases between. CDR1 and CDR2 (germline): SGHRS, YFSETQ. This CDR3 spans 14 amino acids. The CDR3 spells CASSLGGRNTEAFF. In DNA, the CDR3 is TGCGCCAGCAGCTTAGGAGGCCGGAACACTGAAGCTTTCTTT.

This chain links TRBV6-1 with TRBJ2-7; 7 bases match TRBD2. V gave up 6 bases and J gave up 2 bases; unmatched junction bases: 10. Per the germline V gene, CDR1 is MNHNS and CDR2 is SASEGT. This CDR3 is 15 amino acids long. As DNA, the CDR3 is TGTGCCAGCAGGCGAATGGGGACTACCACCTACGAGCAGTACTTC. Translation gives CASRRMGTTTYEQYF.

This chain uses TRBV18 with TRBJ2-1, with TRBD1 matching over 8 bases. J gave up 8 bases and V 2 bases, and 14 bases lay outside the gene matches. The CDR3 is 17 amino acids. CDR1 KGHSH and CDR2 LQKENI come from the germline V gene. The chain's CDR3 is CASSPSQGRGRKDEQFF. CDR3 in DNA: TGTGCCAGCTCACCATCACAGGGCAGGGGGCGCAAGGATGAGCAGTTCTTC.

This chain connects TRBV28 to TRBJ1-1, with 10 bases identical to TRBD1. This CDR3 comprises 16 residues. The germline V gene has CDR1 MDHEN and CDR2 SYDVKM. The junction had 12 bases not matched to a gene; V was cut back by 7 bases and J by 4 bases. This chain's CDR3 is CASNLRQGARVTEAFF. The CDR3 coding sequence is TGTGCCAGCAACTTAAGACAGGGGGCGCGGGTCACTGAAGCTTTCTTT.

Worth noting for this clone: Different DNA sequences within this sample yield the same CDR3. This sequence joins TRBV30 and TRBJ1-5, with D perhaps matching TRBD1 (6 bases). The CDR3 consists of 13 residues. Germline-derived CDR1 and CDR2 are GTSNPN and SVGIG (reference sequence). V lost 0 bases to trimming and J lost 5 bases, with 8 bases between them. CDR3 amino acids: CAWSVQGDQPQHF. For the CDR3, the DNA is TGTGCCTGGAGTGTACAGGGAGATCAGCCCCAGCATTTT. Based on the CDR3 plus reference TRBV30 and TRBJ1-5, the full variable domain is SQTIHQWPATLVQPVGSPLSLECTVEGTSNPNLYWYRQAAGRGLQLLFYSVGIGQISSEVPQNLSASRPQDRQFILSSKKLLLSDSGFYLCAWSVQGDQPQHFGDGTRLSIL.